This TCR beta chain was sequenced during a study of blood T cell repertoires in COVID-19. At the level of the study: Acute-phase and convalescent COVID-19 samples originated in the United States, Italy and Spain. The cDNA or gDNA used as material had been derived from T cells, B-cell-depleted T cells, or PBMCs.

CDR3 length: 15 residues. Between the trimmed V and J ends, which lost 3 bases and 0 bases, there was a span of 8 bases. Per germline, CDR1 SGHAT and CDR2 FQDESV (reference sequence). The protocol was immunoSEQ multiplex PCR, while the TCRdb copy is restricted to in-frame clones and leaves out a portion. The sample yields roughly 290,000 clones, around 87% seen once. Sequencing was performed on peripheral blood. This TCR derives from a woman in her forties or fifties who had recovered from COVID-19. The gene calls are TRBV11-1 and TRBJ2-2, with a tentative D call TRBD1 (5 bases). CDR3 DNA sequence: TGTGCCAGCAGCTTCCAGGGCACGAACACCGGGGAGCTGTTTTTT. It yields the protein CASSFQGTNTGELFF.